The next 12 T cell receptor beta chains were all read from a single sample in a study of response to subunit inactivated influenza vaccine. TCRdb reanalysed the RT-PCR reads using MiXCR and keeps one entry per CDR3 protein. The sample shows about 520,000 distinct CDR3 sequences, around 25% of them seen only once. Sequencing was performed on CD4+ T cells sorted from PBMCs, taken around 5 days after vaccination. These receptors were collected from a man aged 45-65 years who received an inactivated influenza vaccine.

This clonotype was counted between two and nine times. The chain couples TRBV7-9 to TRBJ2-3, with D possibly called TRBD1 or TRBD2 (5 bases each). The V end was cut by 3 bases, the J end by 0 bases, with 13 bases between. The V gene's germline CDR1 is SEHNR and CDR2 FQNEAQ (reference sequence). CDR3 size: 16 residues. This CDR3 reads CASSFLRDPSTDTQYF. The CDR3 region has the DNA TGTGCCAGCAGCTTCCTCCGGGACCCAAGCACAGATACGCAGTATTTT. The complete variable domain, with remaining parts taken from reference TRBV7-9 and TRBJ2-3, reads DTGVSQNPRHKITKRGQNVTFRCDPISEHNRLYWYRQTLGQGPEFLTYFQNEAQLEKSRLLSDRFSAERPKGSFSTLEIQRTEQGDSAMYLCASSFLRDPSTDTQYFGPGTRLTVL.

In its sample, this clonotype was seen a few times. The genes are TRBV7-2 and TRBJ2-1; 11 bases are shared with TRBD2. CDR3 length: 15 residues. The germline V gene has CDR1 SGHTA and CDR2 FQGNSA. Trimming removed 2 bases from V and 9 bases from J; junction bases left unmatched: 6. CDR3: CASSLFSGGASEQFF. The CDR3 bases are TGTGCCAGCAGCTTATTTAGCGGGGGGGCCAGTGAGCAGTTCTTC. The full variable domain, completed using reference TRBV7-2 and TRBJ2-1, is GAGVSQSPSNKVTEKGKDVELRCDPISGHTALYWYRQSLGQGLEFLIYFQGNSAPDKSGLPSDRFSAERTGGSVSTLTIQRTQQEDSAVYLCASSLFSGGASEQFFGPGTRLTVL.

This clonotype was detected a few times. The chain links TRBV4-2 to TRBJ2-2; D possibly corresponds to TRBD2 (6 bases). CDR1 is LGHNA and CDR2 is YNFKEQ in the germline V gene. The CDR3 extends over 16 amino acids. V lost 1 base and J 5 bases, leaving 14 bases between the germline ends. The CDR3 region has the DNA TGTGCCAGCAGCCAAGCGACGGCTGCGGGGACCGGGGAGCTGTTTTTT. This codes for CASSQATAAGTGELFF.

The CDR3 nucleotides read TGTGCCAGCAGTTTACCCGGGACTGAAGGCTACACCTTC. This translates into CASSLPGTEGYTF. V usage is TRBV6-5 and J usage is TRBJ1-2, with D perhaps TRBD1 (5 bases). This CDR3 spans 13 amino acids. Trimming stripped 4 bases from V and 8 bases from J, with 14 bases between. Germline-derived CDR1 and CDR2 are MNHEY and SVGAGI.

The rearrangement uses TRBV7-2 and TRBJ2-7; TRBD2 matches 8 bases. The germline V gene has CDR1 SGHTA and CDR2 FQGNSA. V trimming: 5 bases; J trimming: 6 bases; junction bases outside the gene matches: 6. The CDR3 consists of 13 residues. The CDR3 DNA follows: TGTGCCAGCAGCACAAGCGGGAGTAGCGAGCAGTACTTC. Residues: CASSTSGSSEQYF.

This clonotype was seen a few times. The chain has TRBV10-3 and TRBJ2-2, with TRBD1 matching 12 bases. The CDR3 runs to 15 residues. Trimming removed 6 bases from V and 6 bases from J; junction bases left unmatched: 5. Germline CDR1 ENHRY, CDR2 SYGVKD. The CDR3 reads CAIRGGQGASGELFF. The CDR3 coding sequence is TGTGCCATCAGGGGGGGACAGGGGGCCTCCGGGGAGCTGTTTTTT.

CDR3 in amino acids: CASSQPTSTSEQFF. CDR3 coding DNA: TGTGCCAGCAGCCAACCGACTAGTACCAGTGAGCAGTTCTTC. The chain links TRBV4-2 to TRBJ2-1; D is possibly TRBD2 (6 bases). The V gene's germline CDR1 is LGHNA and CDR2 YNFKEQ. The CDR3 covers 14 residues. The V gene lost 2 bases and the J gene lost 9 bases, with 14 bases spanning the gap.

This clonotype showed up many times. The V and J genes are TRBV13 and TRBJ2-7; 8 nucleotides line up with TRBD1. The germline CDR1 and CDR2 sequences are PRHDT and FYEKMQ (reference sequence). This CDR3 is built from 14 residues. J was trimmed by 6 bases and V by 5 bases; bases with no gene match: 9. The CDR3 here is CASSLRTGKGEQYF. Here the CDR3 DNA reads TGTGCCAGCAGCCTAAGGACAGGGAAGGGCGAGCAGTACTTC.

V and J are TRBV28 and TRBJ2-3, with a tentative D call TRBD2 (6 bases). V was trimmed by 8 bases and J by 3 bases, leaving 15 bases between them. Germline assignment: CDR1 MDHEN and CDR2 SYDVKM. This CDR3 has 14 residues. The CDR3 nucleotides read TGTGCCAGCTGGAGGAGGGCTCGGACAGATACGCAGTATTTT. As protein: CASWRRARTDTQYF.

This chain uses TRBV6-5 with TRBJ2-7; 11 bases fit TRBD2. J lost 0 bases, V lost 0 bases, and 7 bases had no gene match. The CDR3 contains 18 residues. Germline loops: CDR1 MNHEY, CDR2 SVGAGI. In DNA, the CDR3 is TGTGCCAGCAGTTACTCGAGACTAGCGGGATCCAACTCCTACGAGCAGTACTTC. It specifies CASSYSRLAGSNSYEQYF.

This clonotype was picked up a small number of times. The gene calls are TRBV20-1 and TRBJ2-1; 10 nucleotides align to TRBD2. The germline V gene encodes CDR1 DFQATT and CDR2 SNEGSKA (reference sequence). This CDR3 comprises 13 residues. V trimming: 7 bases; J trimming: 3 bases; junction bases outside the gene matches: 3. The CDR3 bases are TGCAGTGGGACTAGCGGAAGCTACAATGAGCAGTTCTTC. Amino acids: CSGTSGSYNEQFF.

This clonotype was counted at least ten times. This chain connects TRBV11-2 to TRBJ2-1, with 11 bases aligning to TRBD2. CDR1 and CDR2 from the germline V gene are SGHAT and FQNNGV. The CDR3 is 15 amino acids. The junction had 5 bases not matched to a gene; V was cut back by 5 bases and J by 5 bases. This CDR3 reads CASSPLAGGHNEQFF. The CDR3 DNA sequence: TGTGCCAGCAGCCCTCTAGCGGGGGGCCACAATGAGCAGTTCTTC.